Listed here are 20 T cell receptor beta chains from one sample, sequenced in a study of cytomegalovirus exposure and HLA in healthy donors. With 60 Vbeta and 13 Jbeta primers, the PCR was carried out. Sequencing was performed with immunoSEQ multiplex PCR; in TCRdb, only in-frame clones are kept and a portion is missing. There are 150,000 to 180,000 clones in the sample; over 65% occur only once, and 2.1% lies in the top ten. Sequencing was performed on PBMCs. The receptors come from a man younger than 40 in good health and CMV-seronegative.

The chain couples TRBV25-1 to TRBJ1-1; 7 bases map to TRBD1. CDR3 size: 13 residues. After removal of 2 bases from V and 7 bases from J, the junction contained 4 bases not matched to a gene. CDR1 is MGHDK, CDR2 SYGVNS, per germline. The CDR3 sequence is CASSEIGTDEAFF. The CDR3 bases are TGTGCCAGCAGTGAAATAGGGACAGATGAAGCTTTCTTT.

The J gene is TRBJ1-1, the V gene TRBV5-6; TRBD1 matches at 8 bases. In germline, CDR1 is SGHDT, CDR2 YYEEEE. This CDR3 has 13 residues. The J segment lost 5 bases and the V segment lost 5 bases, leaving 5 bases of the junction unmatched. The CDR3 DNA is TGTGCCAGCAGTCAGGGGGCAGATACTGAAGCTTTCTTT. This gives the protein CASSQGADTEAFF.

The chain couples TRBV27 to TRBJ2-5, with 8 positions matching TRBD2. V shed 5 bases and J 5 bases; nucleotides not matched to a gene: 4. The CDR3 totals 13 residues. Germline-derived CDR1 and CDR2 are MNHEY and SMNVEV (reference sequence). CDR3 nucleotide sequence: TGTGCCAGCAGTCCCGGGGGGGATGAGACCCAGTACTTC. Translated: CASSPGGDETQYF.

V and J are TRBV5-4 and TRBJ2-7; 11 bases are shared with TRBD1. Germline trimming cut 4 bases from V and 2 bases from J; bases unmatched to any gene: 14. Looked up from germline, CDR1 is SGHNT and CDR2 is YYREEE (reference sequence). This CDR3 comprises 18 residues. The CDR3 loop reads CASSGGYGTGGLPYEQYF. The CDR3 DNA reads TGTGCCAGCAGCGGAGGATATGGGACAGGGGGACTCCCCTACGAGCAGTACTTC.

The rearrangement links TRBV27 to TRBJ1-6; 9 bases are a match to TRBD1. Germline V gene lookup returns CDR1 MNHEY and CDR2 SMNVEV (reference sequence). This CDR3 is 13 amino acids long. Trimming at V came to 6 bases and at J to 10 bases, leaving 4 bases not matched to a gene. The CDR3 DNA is TGTGCCAGCAGCTGGACAGGGGAATCACCCCTCCACTTT. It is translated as CASSWTGESPLHF.

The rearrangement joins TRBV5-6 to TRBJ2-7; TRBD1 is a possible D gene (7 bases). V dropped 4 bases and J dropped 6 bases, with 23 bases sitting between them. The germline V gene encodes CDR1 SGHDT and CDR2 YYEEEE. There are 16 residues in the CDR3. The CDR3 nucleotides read TGTGCCAGCAGCCTGCGAGGGGGCAGGGGAGGTGGCGAGCAGTACTTC. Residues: CASSLRGGRGGGEQYF.

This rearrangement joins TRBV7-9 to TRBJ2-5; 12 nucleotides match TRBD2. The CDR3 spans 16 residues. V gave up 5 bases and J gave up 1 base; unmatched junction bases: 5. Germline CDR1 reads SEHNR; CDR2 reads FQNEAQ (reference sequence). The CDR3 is CASSTPSGGAQETQYF. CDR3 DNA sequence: TGTGCCAGCAGCACCCCTAGCGGGGGGGCCCAAGAGACCCAGTACTTC.

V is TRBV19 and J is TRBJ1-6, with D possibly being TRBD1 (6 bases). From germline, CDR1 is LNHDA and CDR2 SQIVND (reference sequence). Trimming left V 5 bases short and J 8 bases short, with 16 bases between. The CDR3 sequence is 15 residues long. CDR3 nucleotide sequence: TGTGCCAGTAGTTGGACGAGGGGGTCGGATTCACCCCTCCACTTT. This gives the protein CASSWTRGSDSPLHF.

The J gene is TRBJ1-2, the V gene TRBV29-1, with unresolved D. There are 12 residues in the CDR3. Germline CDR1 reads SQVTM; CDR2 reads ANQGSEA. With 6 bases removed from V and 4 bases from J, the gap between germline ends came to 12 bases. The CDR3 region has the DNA TGCAGCGTCGCACCGGGGATCTATGGCTACACCTTC. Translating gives CSVAPGIYGYTF.

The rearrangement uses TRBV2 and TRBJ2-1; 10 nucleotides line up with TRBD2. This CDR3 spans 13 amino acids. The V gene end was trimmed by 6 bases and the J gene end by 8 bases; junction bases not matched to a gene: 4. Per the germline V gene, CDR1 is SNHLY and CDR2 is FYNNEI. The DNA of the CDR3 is TGTGCCAGCAGAGGTCTAGCGGGGGATGAGCAGTTCTTC. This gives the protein CASRGLAGDEQFF.

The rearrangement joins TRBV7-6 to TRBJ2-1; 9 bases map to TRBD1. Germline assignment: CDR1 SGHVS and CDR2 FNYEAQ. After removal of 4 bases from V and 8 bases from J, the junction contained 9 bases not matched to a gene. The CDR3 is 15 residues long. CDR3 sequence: CASSSSGQGTHEQFF. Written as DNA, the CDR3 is TGTGCCAGCAGCTCCTCCGGACAGGGGACCCATGAGCAGTTCTTC.

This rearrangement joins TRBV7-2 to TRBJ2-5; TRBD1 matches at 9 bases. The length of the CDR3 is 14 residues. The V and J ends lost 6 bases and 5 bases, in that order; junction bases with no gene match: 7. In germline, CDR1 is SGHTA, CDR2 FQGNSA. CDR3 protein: CASSRGQGWETQYF. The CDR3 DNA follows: TGTGCCAGCAGTCGTGGACAGGGGTGGGAGACCCAGTACTTC.

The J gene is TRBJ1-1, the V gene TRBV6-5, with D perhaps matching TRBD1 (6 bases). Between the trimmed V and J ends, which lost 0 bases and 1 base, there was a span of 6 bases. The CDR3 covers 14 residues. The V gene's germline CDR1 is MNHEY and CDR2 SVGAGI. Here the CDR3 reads CASSYSQGNTEAFF. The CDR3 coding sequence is TGTGCCAGCAGTTACTCACAGGGGAACACTGAAGCTTTCTTT.

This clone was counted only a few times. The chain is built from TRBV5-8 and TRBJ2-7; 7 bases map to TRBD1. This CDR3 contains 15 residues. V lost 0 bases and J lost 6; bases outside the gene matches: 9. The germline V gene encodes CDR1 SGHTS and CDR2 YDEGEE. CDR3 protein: CASSLEGTVIGEQYF. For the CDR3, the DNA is TGTGCCAGCAGCTTGGAAGGGACAGTCATTGGCGAGCAGTACTTC.

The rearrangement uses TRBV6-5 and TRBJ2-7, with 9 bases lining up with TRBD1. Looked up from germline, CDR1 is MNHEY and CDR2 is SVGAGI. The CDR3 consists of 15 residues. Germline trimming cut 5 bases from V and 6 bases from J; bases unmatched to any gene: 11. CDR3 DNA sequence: TGTGCCAGCAGTCTGATTGGACAGGGGAGAACCGAGCAGTACTTC. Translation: CASSLIGQGRTEQYF.

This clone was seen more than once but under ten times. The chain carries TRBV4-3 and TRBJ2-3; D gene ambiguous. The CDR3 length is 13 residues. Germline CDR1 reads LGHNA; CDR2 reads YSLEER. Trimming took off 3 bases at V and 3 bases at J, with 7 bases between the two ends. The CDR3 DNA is TGCGCCAGCAGCCAGGGCCTGACAGATACGCAGTATTTT. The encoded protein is CASSQGLTDTQYF.

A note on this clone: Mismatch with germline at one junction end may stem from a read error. CDR3 DNA: TGTGCCAGCGGCTTGGGAGGCCTCTCCTACGAGCAGTACTTC. This translates into CASGLGGLSYEQYF. The gene calls are TRBV11-2 and TRBJ2-7, with D tentatively TRBD2 (6 bases). The CDR3 spans 14 residues. Per the germline V gene, CDR1 is SGHAT and CDR2 is FQNNGV. Combining the CDR3 with reference TRBV11-2 and TRBJ2-7 gives the whole variable domain EAGVAQSPRYKIIEKRQSVAFWCNPISGHATLYWYQQILGQGPKLLIQFQNNGVVDDSQLPKDRFSAERLKGVDSTLKIQPAKLEDSAVYLCASGLGGLSYEQYFGPGTRLTVT.

The CDR3 region has the DNA TGCGCCAGCAGTGAGTCGAGAGGGGGGGCTGATACGCAGTATTTT. This codes for CASSESRGGADTQYF. The chain links TRBV10-2 to TRBJ2-3; D might be TRBD2 (7 bases). Per the germline V gene, CDR1 is WSHSY and CDR2 is SAAADI. Trimming removed 0 bases at V and 6 bases at J, with 13 bases between. The CDR3 extends over 15 amino acids.

DNA of the CDR3: TGTGCCAGCAGTTCGAACAGGGAAACCCAGTACTTC. It is translated as CASSSNRETQYF. V and J are TRBV28 and TRBJ2-5; a weak D match, TRBD1 (6 bases). Germline CDR1 and CDR2: MDHEN and SYDVKM. The CDR3 is made up of 12 amino acids. Trimming cost V 4 bases and J 8 bases, with 11 bases left between them.

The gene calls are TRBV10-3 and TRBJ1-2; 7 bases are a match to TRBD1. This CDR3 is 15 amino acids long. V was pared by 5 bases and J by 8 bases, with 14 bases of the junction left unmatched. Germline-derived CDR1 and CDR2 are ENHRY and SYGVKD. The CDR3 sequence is CAISSTEGGAGGYTF. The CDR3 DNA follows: TGTGCCATCAGTTCTACGGAAGGGGGCGCCGGGGGCTACACCTTC.